The source of this TCR beta chain is a study of T cells after yellow fever vaccination. Study results and caveats: Clones that expanded after primary vaccination mostly reappeared after the booster (less than 98% CD4, 88% CD8). Weaker in magnitude, the secondary response showed a faster peak on day 5 versus 15.

V lost 1 base, J lost 6 bases, and 12 bases lay in between. There are 14 residues in the CDR3. Germline CDR1 reads MGHRA; CDR2 reads YSYEKL. This clonotype has only a few counts. Its antigen is unidentified. MiXCR was run by TCRdb on the 5' RACE reads, yielding one entry per CDR3 protein. The table has about 140,000 distinct CDR3 sequences, less than 8.5% seen once. J is TRBJ1-2 and V is TRBV4-1; D remains ambiguous. The source material was CD4+ T cells sorted from PBMCs, sampled 10 days after the yellow fever booster vaccination. The sequence derives from a man aged 25 to 40 who received the YFV17D yellow fever vaccine. The chain's CDR3 is CASSQARGNHGYTF. The CDR3 DNA sequence: TGCGCCAGCAGCCAAGCTCGGGGAAACCATGGCTACACCTTC.